Listed below are T cell receptor beta chains from one sample, sequenced in a study of blood T cells in healthy people across ages. In TCRdb, the 5' RACE reads were re-called with MiXCR into one record per CDR3 protein. Of some 700,000 distinct CDR3 sequences in the sample, more than 40% were seen once. The sample comprised blood. These receptors were collected from a woman between 55 and 75 years old in good health. Both conserved end residues are part of each CDR3.

V gene,CDR3 length,CDR3 protein
TRBV6-6,14,CASSYSTGYTEAFF
TRBV6-4,14,CASSVSGTGNGYTF
TRBV6-1,16,CASSEAWQGSFYGYTF
TRBV28,15,CASSLRGFLDSPLHF
TRBV29-1,13,CSVRAAGLDTQYF
TRBV3-1,16,CASSQESRGQTDTQYF
TRBV14,14,CASSQDMIQETQYF
TRBV7-2,13,CASSPRMNNEQYF
TRBV7-3,14,CASSPEGANYGYTF
TRBV27,15,CASTSRGTIYNEQFF
TRBV7-9,15,CASSTGQGSEETQYF
TRBV7-3,15,CASSLTSGGAETQYF
TRBV24-1,14,CATSDLGSNNEQFF
TRBV7-2,15,CASSFSGTGMGAAFF
TRBV6-1,16,CASSPRGSGSTDTQYF
TRBV21-1,17,CASSTSGLAGEVDTQYF
TRBV20-1,14,CSASPDSYGQPQHF
TRBV12-3/TRBV12-4,11,CASGQSRAYTF
TRBV12-3/TRBV12-4,15,CASSYRDRGPSTQYF
TRBV20-1,14,CSAPGTSGYREQYF
TRBV29-1,13,CSVYKPSTDTQYF
TRBV7-2,12,CASSLPGQTQYF
TRBV6-2/TRBV6-3,12,CASTFRDNTQYF
TRBV6-2/TRBV6-3,14,CASSYERGSDTQYF
TRBV7-2,15,CASSLRVVGHDEQFF
TRBV5-1,17,CASRDYRGNSYNSPLHF
TRBV5-6,15,CASSLRVQKNTEAFF
TRBV12-5,16,CASGSDRPGVSYGYTF
TRBV5-6,16,CASSMRSRGRVDTQYF
TRBV7-9,16,CASSPTGGQGVYEQYF
TRBV4-3,16,CASSQARTSLTDTQYF
TRBV10-3,15,CAISAGVAGQETQYF
TRBV7-9,15,CASSPRTGDGYGYTF
TRBV9,15,CASSVDVGHSDTQYF
TRBV9,14,CASSEDLGGEEQYF
TRBV5-1,11,CASKQNNEQYF
TRBV20-1,13,CSASPGVNTEAFF
TRBV3-1,14,CASSQDKPYNEQFF
TRBV21-1,15,CASSNPSGPTNEQFF
TRBV15,14,CATSREGGNQPQHF
TRBV5-1,13,CASSLGAVNTIYF
TRBV9,12,CASNTPGETQFF
TRBV7-2,15,CASRPHGSAYNEQFF
TRBV11-2,19,CASSLLRTGGNGDNEKLFF
TRBV7-2,17,CASSLGSHATGANVLTF
TRBV30,15,CATDRDSSGANVLTF
TRBV3-1,15,CASSQGTVFSPEQFF
TRBV29-1,11,CSVGGLGGYTF
TRBV9,13,CASSASPTDTQYF
TRBV20-1,17,CSTLADASFLSNQPQHF
TRBV5-1,14,CASSFDRDVYGYTF
TRBV30,11,CAWRFKRERFF
TRBV2,16,CASLARVALSYNEQFF
TRBV7-6,12,CASSLVSAQQYF
TRBV28,16,CASRRQGASRTDTQYF
TRBV6-2/TRBV6-3,16,CASSAAGRENINEQFF
TRBV10-3,15,CAISPREQPESEQFF
TRBV20-1,15,CSARVTGQGRSPLHF
TRBV7-9,14,CASSLGGMNNEQYF
TRBV20-1,14,CSARGNSGPYEQYF